These T cell receptor beta chains were read from a single sample in a study of T cells after somatic rescue of genetic block. Profiling relied on immunoSEQ multiplex PCR, and the TCRdb table lists in-frame clones only, not all of them. The data hold about 14,000 clones, with around 76% observed a single time. The sample comprised peripheral blood mononuclear cells (PBMCs). The receptors derive from a boy aged 5-17 years. Both conserved end residues are part of each CDR3. Fields, in order: J gene, V gene, clone size, D gene, CDR3 protein, CDR3 DNA. The D gene is left open where the match is weak. Only part of the rows carry a size: once, few, many, or a class if the clone is expanded.

J gene: TRBJ1-6; V gene: TRBV28; clone size: .; D gene: TRBD1; CDR3 protein: CASSLAGTGSYNSPLHF; CDR3 DNA: TGTGCCAGCAGTTTAGCAGGGACAGGGTCCTATAATTCACCCCTCCACTTT
J gene: TRBJ2-3; V gene: TRBV5-1; clone size: .; D gene: .; CDR3 protein: CASSLHADTQYF; CDR3 DNA: TGCGCCAGCAGCTTACACGCAGATACGCAGTATTTT
J gene: TRBJ1-2; V gene: TRBV6-6; clone size: medium-sized; D gene: TRBD1; CDR3 protein: CASSRQGLNSDTF; CDR3 DNA: TGTGCCAGCTCTCGACAGGGGCTGAATTCGGACACCTTC
J gene: TRBJ2-5; V gene: TRBV5-1; clone size: .; D gene: .; CDR3 protein: CASTNLTGSVETQYF; CDR3 DNA: TGCGCCAGCACCAACCTTACTGGGAGCGTAGAGACCCAGTACTTC
J gene: TRBJ2-1; V gene: TRBV7-9; clone size: .; D gene: .; CDR3 protein: CASSFFHEQFF; CDR3 DNA: TGTGCCAGCAGCTTTTTCCATGAGCAGTTCTTC
J gene: TRBJ2-7; V gene: TRBV6-6; clone size: .; D gene: TRBD1; CDR3 protein: CASRQGAHEQYF; CDR3 DNA: TGTGCCAGTCGACAGGGGGCTCACGAGCAGTACTTC
J gene: TRBJ1-2; V gene: TRBV5-6; clone size: .; D gene: .; CDR3 protein: CASSLGRVYGYTF; CDR3 DNA: TGTGCCAGCAGCTTGGGCAGGGTCTATGGCTACACCTTC
J gene: TRBJ1-3; V gene: TRBV4-1; clone size: once; D gene: .; CDR3 protein: CASSQYFDSSGNTIYF; CDR3 DNA: TGCGCCAGCAGCCAGTACTTTGACAGCTCTGGAAACACCATATATTTT
J gene: TRBJ1-4; V gene: TRBV18; clone size: .; D gene: .; CDR3 protein: CASSPSGHPSTNEKLFF; CDR3 DNA: TGTGCCAGCTCACCTTCGGGACACCCTTCAACTAATGAAAAACTGTTTTTT
J gene: TRBJ2-7; V gene: TRBV6-5; clone size: .; D gene: .; CDR3 protein: CASSDHSSPGEQYF; CDR3 DNA: TGTGCCAGCAGTGACCATAGCAGTCCGGGCGAGCAGTACTTC
J gene: TRBJ2-2; V gene: TRBV12-5; clone size: .; D gene: TRBD2; CDR3 protein: CASGLAPGLAGTGELFF; CDR3 DNA: TGTGCTAGTGGTTTGGCACCGGGACTAGCGGGCACCGGGGAGCTGTTTTTT
J gene: TRBJ2-7; V gene: TRBV4-1; clone size: .; D gene: .; CDR3 protein: CASSQEKRMYEQYF; CDR3 DNA: TGCGCCAGCAGCCAAGAGAAACGGATGTACGAGCAGTACTTC
J gene: TRBJ2-7; V gene: TRBV18; clone size: .; D gene: TRBD1; CDR3 protein: CASSGGQGARYEQYF; CDR3 DNA: TGTGCCAGCTCAGGGGGACAGGGGGCCAGGTACGAGCAGTACTTC
J gene: TRBJ2-3; V gene: TRBV7-6; clone size: .; D gene: TRBD2; CDR3 protein: CASSLGAGGSTDTQYF; CDR3 DNA: TGTGCCAGCAGCTTAGGGGCCGGGGGGAGCACAGATACGCAGTATTTT
J gene: TRBJ2-1; V gene: TRBV7-3; clone size: .; D gene: .; CDR3 protein: CASSSNAGAQFF; CDR3 DNA: TGTGCCAGCAGCTCAAACGCAGGGGCGCAGTTCTTC